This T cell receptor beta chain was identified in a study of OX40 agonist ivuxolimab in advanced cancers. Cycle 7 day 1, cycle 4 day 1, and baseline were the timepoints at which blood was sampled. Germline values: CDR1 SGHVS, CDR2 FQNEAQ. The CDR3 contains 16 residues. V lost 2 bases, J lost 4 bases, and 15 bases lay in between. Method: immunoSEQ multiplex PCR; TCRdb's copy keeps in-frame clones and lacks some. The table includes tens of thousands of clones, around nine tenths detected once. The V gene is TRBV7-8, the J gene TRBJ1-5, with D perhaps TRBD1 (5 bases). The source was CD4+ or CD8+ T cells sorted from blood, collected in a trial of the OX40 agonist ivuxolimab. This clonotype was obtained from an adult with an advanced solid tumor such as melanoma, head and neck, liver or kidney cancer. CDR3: CASSLYSGTVNQPQHF. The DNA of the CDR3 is TGTGCCAGCAGCTTATACTCCGGGACCGTTAATCAGCCCCAGCATTTT. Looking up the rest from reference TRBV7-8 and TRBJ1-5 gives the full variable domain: GAGVSQSPRYKVAKRGQDVALRCDPISGHVSLFWYQQALGQGPEFLTYFQNEAQLDKSGLPSDRFFAERPEGSVSTLKIQRTQQEDSAVYLCASSLYSGTVNQPQHFGDGTRLSIL.